This T cell receptor (beta chain) was obtained from a study of cytomegalovirus exposure and HLA in healthy donors. The PCR contained 60 Vbeta and 13 Jbeta primers. The repertoire was sequenced with immunoSEQ multiplex PCR; TCRdb's copy has only in-frame clones and lacks some. The sample contains some 110,000 clones, roughly four fifths of which appear only once. This CDR3 spans 13 amino acids. Looked up from germline, CDR1 is MNHEY and CDR2 is SMNVEV (reference sequence). The trim removed 5 bases at V and 15 bases at J, leaving 11 bases unmatched. Source material: PBMCs. This receptor was obtained from a man aged 50-59 years in good health and CMV-seronegative. The chain is built from TRBV27 and TRBJ2-1; 9 bases are shared with TRBD2. CDR3 sequence: CASSEVAGVRGFF. CDR3 nucleotide sequence: TGTGCCAGCAGTGAGGTAGCGGGGGTAAGGGGGTTCTTC.